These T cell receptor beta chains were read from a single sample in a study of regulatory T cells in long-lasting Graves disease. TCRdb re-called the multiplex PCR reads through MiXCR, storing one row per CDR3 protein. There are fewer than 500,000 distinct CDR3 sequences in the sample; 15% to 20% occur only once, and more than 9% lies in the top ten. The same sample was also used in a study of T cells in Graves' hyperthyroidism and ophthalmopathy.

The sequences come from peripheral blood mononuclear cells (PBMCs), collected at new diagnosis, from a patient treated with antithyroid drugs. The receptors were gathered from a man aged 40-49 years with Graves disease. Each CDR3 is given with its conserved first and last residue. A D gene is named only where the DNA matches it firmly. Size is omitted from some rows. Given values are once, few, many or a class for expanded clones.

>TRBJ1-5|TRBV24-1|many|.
TGTGCCACCAGTGCGGCAGGGGATCAGCCCCAGCATTTT
CATSAAGDQPQHF
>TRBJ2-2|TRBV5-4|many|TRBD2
TGTGCCAGCAGCGCCGCCGGGACTAAGAACACCGGGGAGCTGTTTTTT
CASSAAGTKNTGELFF
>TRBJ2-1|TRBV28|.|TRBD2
TGTGCCAGCAGTCCTGGAGCGGGGAGAACCAATGAGCAGTTCTTC
CASSPGAGRTNEQFF
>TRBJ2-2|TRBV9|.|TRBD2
TGTGCCAGCAGTCTCTATGCGGGAGGTGGGACCGGGGAGCTGTTTTTT
CASSLYAGGGTGELFF
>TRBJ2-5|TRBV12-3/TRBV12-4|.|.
TGTGCCAGCAGTTGGTCAGTAGGGGAGACCCAGTACTTC
CASSWSVGETQYF
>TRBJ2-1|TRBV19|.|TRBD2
TGTGCCAGTAGTAATGCGGGAGCATACAATGAGCAGTTCTTC
CASSNAGAYNEQFF
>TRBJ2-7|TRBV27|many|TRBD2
TGTGCCAGCAACGGACTAGCGGGAGGTGGCGAGCAGTACTTC
CASNGLAGGGEQYF
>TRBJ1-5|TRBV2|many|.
TGTGCCAGCAGGCCCCAGGGGTATAGCAATCAGCCCCAGCATTTT
CASRPQGYSNQPQHF
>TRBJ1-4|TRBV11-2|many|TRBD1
TGTGCCAGCAGCCGATCCGACCCGGGACAGAGTGAAAAACTGTTTTTT
CASSRSDPGQSEKLFF
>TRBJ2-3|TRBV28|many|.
TGTGCCAGCAGTACCCCCTCCACAGATACGCAGTATTTT
CASSTPSTDTQYF
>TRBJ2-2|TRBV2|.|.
TGTGCCAGCACGGGAGATGGTACCGGGGAGCTGTTTTTT
CASTGDGTGELFF
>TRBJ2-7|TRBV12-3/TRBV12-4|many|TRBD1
TGTGCCAGCACCGGACAGGGCTACGAGCAGTACTTC
CASTGQGYEQYF
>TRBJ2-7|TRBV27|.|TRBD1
TGTGCCAGCAGTCCCCGCCCGGACAGGGCCTCCTACGAGCAGTACTTC
CASSPRPDRASYEQYF
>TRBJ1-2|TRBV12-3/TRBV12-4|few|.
TGTGCCAGCAGTTTAGACGCCTATGGCTACACCTTC
CASSLDAYGYTF
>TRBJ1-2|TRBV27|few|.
TGTGCCAGCAGGCCGACAGGAGACTATGGCTACACCTTC
CASRPTGDYGYTF
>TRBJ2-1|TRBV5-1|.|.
TGCGCCAGCAGCTTCGACAGACTTGAAAATGAGCAGTTCTTC
CASSFDRLENEQFF
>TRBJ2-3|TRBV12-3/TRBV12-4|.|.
TGTGCCAGCAGCTCACATCGAGATACGCAGTATTTT
CASSSHRDTQYF
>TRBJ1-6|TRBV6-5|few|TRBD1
TGTGCCAGCAGTTACTCTCCAGGGGGTAGAAATAATTCACCCCTCCACTTT
CASSYSPGGRNNSPLHF
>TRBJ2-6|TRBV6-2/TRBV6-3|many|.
TGTGCCAGCAGCCTAGACGGGGCTGGGGCCAACGTCCTGACTTTC
CASSLDGAGANVLTF
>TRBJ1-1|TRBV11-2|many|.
TGTGCCAGCAGCGTCCTCAATGAAGCTTTCTTT
CASSVLNEAFF
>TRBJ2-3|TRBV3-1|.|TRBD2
TGTGCCAGCAGCTTTCGACTAGCGGGAGTGACAGATACGCAGTATTTT
CASSFRLAGVTDTQYF
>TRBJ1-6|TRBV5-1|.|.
TGCGCCAGCAGCTTGGACCCGGGGTCACCCCTCCACTTT
CASSLDPGSPLHF
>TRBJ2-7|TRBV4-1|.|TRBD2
TGCGCCAGCAGCCGATCACCACCGGGGCTAGCGGGTACCTACGAGCAGTACTTC
CASSRSPPGLAGTYEQYF
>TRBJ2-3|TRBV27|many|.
TGTGCCAGCGGGCGGAGGGGTCCCAGCACAGATACGCAGTATTTT
CASGRRGPSTDTQYF
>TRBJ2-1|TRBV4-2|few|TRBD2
TGTGCCAGCAGCCAAGCTAGCGGCCTCACCTACAATGAGCAGTTCTTC
CASSQASGLTYNEQFF
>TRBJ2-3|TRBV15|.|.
TGTGCCACCACCGGCGGGGACCGCACAGATACGCAGTATTTT
CATTGGDRTDTQYF
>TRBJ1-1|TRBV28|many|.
TGTGCCAGCAGTCCCCCTCTGGGAGAGAACACTGAAGCTTTCTTT
CASSPPLGENTEAFF
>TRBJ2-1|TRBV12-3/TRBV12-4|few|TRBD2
TGTGCCAGCAGATCAACTAGCGGGGCCTCCTACAATGAGCAGTTCTTC
CASRSTSGASYNEQFF
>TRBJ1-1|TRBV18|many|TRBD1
TGTGCCAGCTCACCAGGAACAGGGGGCACTGAAGCTTTCTTT
CASSPGTGGTEAFF
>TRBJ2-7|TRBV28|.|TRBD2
TGTGCCAGCAAGAGGACTAGCGGCCCTTCCTACGAGCAGTACTTC
CASKRTSGPSYEQYF
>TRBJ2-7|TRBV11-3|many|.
TGTGCCAGCAGCGAAAGAGGGTTCCACGAGCAGTACTTC
CASSERGFHEQYF
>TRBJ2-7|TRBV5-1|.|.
TGCGCCAGCAGCTCCACCCCCGGGACAAGCTCCTACGAGCAGTACTTC
CASSSTPGTSSYEQYF
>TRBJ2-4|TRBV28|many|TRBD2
TGTGCCAGCAAGCGGAGGGGGACTAGCGGGGCGGGATCCAAAAACATTCAGTACTTC
CASKRRGTSGAGSKNIQYF
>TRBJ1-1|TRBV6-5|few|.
TGTGCCAGCAGTTACCTGATCGGAGGGAGTCGAAACACTGAAGCTTTCTTT
CASSYLIGGSRNTEAFF
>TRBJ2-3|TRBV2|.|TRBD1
TGTGCCAGCAGCCCCGAAGGGGGCCTCACAGATACGCAGTATTTT
CASSPEGGLTDTQYF
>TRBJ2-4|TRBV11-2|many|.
TGTGCCAGCAGCTTAGACCCAGCTTTAGCCAAAAACATTCAGTACTTC
CASSLDPALAKNIQYF
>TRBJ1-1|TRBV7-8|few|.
TGTGCCAGCAGCTTAGGCAGGCGGGAGGTTCTGACTGAAGCTTTCTTT
CASSLGRREVLTEAFF
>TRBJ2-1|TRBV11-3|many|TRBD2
TGTGCCAGCAGCTTAGATGGCGGGAGGTCCTACAATGAGCAGTTCTTC
CASSLDGGRSYNEQFF
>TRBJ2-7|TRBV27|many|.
TGTGCCAGCAGTTTATCGGGGGGGCTTAACGAGCAGTACTTC
CASSLSGGLNEQYF
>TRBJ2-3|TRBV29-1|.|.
TGCAGCGCCCCGGGGGGCACAGATACGCAGTATTTT
CSAPGGTDTQYF
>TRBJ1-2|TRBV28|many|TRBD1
TGTGCCAGCAGTCAGACAGGGGGCTATGGCTACACCTTC
CASSQTGGYGYTF
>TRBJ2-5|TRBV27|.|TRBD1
TGTGCCAGCAGTGACAGGGGAATCCAAGAGACCCAGTACTTC
CASSDRGIQETQYF
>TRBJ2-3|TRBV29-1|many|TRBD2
TGCAGCGTTTTTGGGGCGGGAGGGTTCGGAGATACGCAGTATTTT
CSVFGAGGFGDTQYF
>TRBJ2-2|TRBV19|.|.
TGTGCCAGTAGATACTCAGGACGGTACAGATACACCGGGGAGCTGTTTTTT
CASRYSGRYRYTGELFF
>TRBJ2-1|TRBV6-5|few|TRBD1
TGTGCCAGCAGTTGGGGGAACAGGGGAGATGAGCAGTTCTTC
CASSWGNRGDEQFF
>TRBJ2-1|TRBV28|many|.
TGTGCCAGCAGTTCTCGCCCAACCGAGCAGTTCTTC
CASSSRPTEQFF
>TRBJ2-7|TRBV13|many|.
TGTGCCAGCAGCCAACAATCCCCTGGGTCCTACGAGCAGTACTTC
CASSQQSPGSYEQYF
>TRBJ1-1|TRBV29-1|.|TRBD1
TGCAGCGTTGGACAGGGTTTAGGAAGGTACACTGAAGCTTTCTTT
CSVGQGLGRYTEAFF
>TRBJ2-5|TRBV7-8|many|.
TGTGCCAGCAGCCCTGGCGTAGGGTCCTACCAAGAGACCCAGTACTTC
CASSPGVGSYQETQYF
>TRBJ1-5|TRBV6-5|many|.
TGTGCCAGCAGTTACCGATTAAATCAGCCCCAGCATTTT
CASSYRLNQPQHF
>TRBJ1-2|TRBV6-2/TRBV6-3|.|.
TGTGCCAGCAGTTCCGGGGGGTTCTATGGCTACACCTTC
CASSSGGFYGYTF
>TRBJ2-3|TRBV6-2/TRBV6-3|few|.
TGTGCCAGCAGTGACAAGCTTTTACCAGGGGCCATACGAACAGATACGCAGTATTTT
CASSDKLLPGAIRTDTQYF
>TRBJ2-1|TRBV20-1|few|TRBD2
TGCAGTGCTACGCCCCAAAGCGGGAGTAAGGATGAGCAGTTCTTC
CSATPQSGSKDEQFF
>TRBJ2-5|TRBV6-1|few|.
TGTGCCAGCAGGCCTCCCGGAAAAGAGACCCAGTACTTC
CASRPPGKETQYF